This TCR beta chain was documented in a study of cytomegalovirus exposure and HLA in healthy donors. This CDR3 contains 13 residues. Trimming cost V 8 bases and J 7 bases; bases outside gene matches: 10. Germline loops: CDR1 MNHNS, CDR2 SASEGT. PCR amplification relied on 60 Vbeta primers (plus 13 Jbeta primers). Measured with immunoSEQ multiplex PCR; TCRdb has only the in-frame clones, and not every one. The sample includes 160,000 or so clones, roughly 83% of them seen just once. This TCR was sampled from a woman between 18 and 29 years old in good health and CMV-seronegative. This chain joins TRBV6-1 and TRBJ1-1; 7 nucleotides line up with TRBD1. The material sequenced was PBMCs. DNA of the CDR3: TGTGCCAGCTCTACAACAGGGGATTTTGAAGCTTTCTTT. This codes for CASSTTGDFEAFF.